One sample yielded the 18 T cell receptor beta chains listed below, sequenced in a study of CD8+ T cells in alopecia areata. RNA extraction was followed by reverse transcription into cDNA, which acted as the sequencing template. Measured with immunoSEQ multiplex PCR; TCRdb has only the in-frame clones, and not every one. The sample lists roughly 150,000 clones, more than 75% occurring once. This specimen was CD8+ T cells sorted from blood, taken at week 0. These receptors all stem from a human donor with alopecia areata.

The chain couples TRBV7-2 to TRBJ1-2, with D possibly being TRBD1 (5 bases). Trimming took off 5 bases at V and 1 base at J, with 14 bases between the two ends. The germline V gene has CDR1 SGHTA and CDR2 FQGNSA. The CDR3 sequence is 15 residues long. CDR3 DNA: TGTGCCAGCAGCCCTAGTGGGGGGTTTAACTATGGCTACACCTTC. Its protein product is CASSPSGGFNYGYTF.

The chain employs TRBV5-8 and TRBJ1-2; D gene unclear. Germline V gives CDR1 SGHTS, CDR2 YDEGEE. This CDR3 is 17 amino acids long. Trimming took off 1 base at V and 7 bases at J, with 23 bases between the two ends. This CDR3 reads CASSLSLSWIEQRGYTF. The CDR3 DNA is TGTGCCAGCAGCTTGTCGTTGAGTTGGATAGAACAGCGTGGCTACACCTTC.

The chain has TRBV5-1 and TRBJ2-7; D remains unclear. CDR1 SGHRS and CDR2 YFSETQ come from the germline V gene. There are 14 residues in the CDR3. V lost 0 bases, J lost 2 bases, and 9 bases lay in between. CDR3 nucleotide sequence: TGCGCCAGCAGCTTGGGACTGTTAACCTACGAGCAGTACTTC. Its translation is CASSLGLLTYEQYF.

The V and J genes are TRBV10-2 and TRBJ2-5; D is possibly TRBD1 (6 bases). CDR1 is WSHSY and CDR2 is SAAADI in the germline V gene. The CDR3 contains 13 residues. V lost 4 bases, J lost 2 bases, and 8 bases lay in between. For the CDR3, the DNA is TGCGCCAGCAGTGTGGACAGTCAAGAGACCCAGTACTTC. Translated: CASSVDSQETQYF.

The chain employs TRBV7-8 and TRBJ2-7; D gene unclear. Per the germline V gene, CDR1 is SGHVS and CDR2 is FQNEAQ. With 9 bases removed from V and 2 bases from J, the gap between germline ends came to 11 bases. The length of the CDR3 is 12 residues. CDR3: CASGGGPYEQYF. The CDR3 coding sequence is TGTGCCAGTGGTGGTGGTCCCTACGAGCAGTACTTC.

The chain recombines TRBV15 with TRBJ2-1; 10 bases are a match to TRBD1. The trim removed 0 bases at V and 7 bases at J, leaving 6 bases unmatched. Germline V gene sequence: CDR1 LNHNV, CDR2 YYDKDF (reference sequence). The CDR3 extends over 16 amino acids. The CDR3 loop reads CATSRDAGTGDNEQFF. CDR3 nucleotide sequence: TGTGCCACCAGCAGAGATGCCGGGACAGGGGATAATGAGCAGTTCTTC.

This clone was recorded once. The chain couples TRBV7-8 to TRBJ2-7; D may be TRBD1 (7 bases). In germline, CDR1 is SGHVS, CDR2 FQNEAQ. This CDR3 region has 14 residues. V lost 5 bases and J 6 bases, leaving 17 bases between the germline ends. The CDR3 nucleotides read TGTGCCAGCAGCAATACACGACAGGGAGGCGAGCAGTACTTC. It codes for CASSNTRQGGEQYF.

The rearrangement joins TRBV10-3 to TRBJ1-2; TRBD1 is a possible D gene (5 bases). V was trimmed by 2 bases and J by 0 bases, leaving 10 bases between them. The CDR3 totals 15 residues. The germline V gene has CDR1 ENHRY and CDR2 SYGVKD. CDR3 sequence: CAISEERGANYGYTF. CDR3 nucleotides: TGTGCCATCAGTGAGGAACGGGGCGCTAACTATGGCTACACCTTC.

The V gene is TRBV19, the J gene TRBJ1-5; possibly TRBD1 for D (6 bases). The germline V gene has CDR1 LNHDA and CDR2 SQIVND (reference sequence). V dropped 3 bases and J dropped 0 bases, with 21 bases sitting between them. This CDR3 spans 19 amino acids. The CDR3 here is CASSISVGALGRSNQPQHF. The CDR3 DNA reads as TGTGCCAGTAGTATCTCTGTGGGGGCACTAGGCCGTAGCAATCAGCCCCAGCATTTT. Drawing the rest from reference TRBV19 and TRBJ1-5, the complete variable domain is DGGITQSPKYLFRKEGQNVTLSCEQNLNHDAMYWYRQDPGQGLRLIYYSQIVNDFQKGDIAEGYSVSREKKESFPLTVTSAQKNPTAFYLCASSISVGALGRSNQPQHFGDGTRLSIL.

In DNA, the CDR3 is TGTGCCAGCAGCTTAATGGCTTACGAGCAGTACTTC. This encodes CASSLMAYEQYF. This chain connects TRBV7-9 to TRBJ2-7, with D unresolved. Trimming removed 2 bases at V and 4 bases at J, with 6 bases between. Germline CDR1 reads SEHNR; CDR2 reads FQNEAQ (reference sequence). The CDR3 has 12 amino acids.

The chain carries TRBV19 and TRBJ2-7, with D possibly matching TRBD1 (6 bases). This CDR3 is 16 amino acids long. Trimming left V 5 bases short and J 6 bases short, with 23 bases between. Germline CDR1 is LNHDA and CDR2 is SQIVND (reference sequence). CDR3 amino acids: CASSVTSGHGMIEQYF. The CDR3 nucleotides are TGTGCCAGTAGTGTCACCTCGGGACACGGAATGATCGAGCAGTACTTC. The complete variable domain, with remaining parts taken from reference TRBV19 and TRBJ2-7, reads DGGITQSPKYLFRKEGQNVTLSCEQNLNHDAMYWYRQDPGQGLRLIYYSQIVNDFQKGDIAEGYSVSREKKESFPLTVTSAQKNPTAFYLCASSVTSGHGMIEQYFGPGTRLTVT.

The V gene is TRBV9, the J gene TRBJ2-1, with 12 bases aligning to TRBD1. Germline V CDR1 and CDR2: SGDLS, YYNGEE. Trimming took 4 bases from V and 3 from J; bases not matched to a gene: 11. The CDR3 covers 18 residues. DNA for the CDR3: TGTGCCAGCAGCCCCAGATCCGGGGACAGGGGGCTCTACAATGAGCAGTTCTTC. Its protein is CASSPRSGDRGLYNEQFF.

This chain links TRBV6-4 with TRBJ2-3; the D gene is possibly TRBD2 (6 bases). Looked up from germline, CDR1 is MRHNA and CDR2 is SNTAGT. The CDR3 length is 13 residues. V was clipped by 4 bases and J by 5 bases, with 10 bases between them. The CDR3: CASSVWRGDTQYF. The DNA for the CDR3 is TGTGCCAGCAGTGTCTGGAGGGGAGATACGCAGTATTTT.

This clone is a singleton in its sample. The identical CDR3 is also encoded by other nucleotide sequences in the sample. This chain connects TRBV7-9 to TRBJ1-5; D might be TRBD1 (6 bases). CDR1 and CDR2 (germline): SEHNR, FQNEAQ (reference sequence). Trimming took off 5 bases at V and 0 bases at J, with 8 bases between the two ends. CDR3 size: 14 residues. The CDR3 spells CASSPTGSNQPQHF. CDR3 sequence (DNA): TGTGCCAGCAGCCCGACAGGTAGCAATCAGCCCCAGCATTTT.

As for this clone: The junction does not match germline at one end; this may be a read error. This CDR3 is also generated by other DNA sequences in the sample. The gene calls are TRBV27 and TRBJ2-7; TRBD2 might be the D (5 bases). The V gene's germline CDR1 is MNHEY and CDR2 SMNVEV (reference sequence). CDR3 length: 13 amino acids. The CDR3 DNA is TGCGCCAGCAGTCCCGGACGGGGCTACGAGCAGTACTTC. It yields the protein CASSPGRGYEQYF.

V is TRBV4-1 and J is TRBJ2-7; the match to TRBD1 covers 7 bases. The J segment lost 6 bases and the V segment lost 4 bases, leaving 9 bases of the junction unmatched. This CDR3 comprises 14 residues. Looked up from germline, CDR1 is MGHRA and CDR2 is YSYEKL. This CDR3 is CASSPGQAFLEQYF. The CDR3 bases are TGCGCCAGCAGCCCCGGACAGGCCTTCCTCGAGCAGTACTTC.

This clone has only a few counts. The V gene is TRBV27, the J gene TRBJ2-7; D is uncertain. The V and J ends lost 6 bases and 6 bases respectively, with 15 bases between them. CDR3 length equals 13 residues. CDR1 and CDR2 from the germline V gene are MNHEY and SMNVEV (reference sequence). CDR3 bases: TGTGCCAGCAGCATGAGGAAGGTAGGCGAGCAGTACTTC. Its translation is CASSMRKVGEQYF.

The CDR3 region is CASSPGHGGLDTQYF. The DNA of the CDR3 is TGTGCCAGCAGCCCGGGCCACGGGGGACTCGATACGCAGTATTTT. The genes are TRBV7-2 and TRBJ2-3; maybe TRBD2 (6 bases). The V and J ends lost 5 bases and 6 bases respectively, with 18 bases between them. The CDR3 covers 15 residues. Germline-derived CDR1 and CDR2 are SGHTA and FQGNSA.